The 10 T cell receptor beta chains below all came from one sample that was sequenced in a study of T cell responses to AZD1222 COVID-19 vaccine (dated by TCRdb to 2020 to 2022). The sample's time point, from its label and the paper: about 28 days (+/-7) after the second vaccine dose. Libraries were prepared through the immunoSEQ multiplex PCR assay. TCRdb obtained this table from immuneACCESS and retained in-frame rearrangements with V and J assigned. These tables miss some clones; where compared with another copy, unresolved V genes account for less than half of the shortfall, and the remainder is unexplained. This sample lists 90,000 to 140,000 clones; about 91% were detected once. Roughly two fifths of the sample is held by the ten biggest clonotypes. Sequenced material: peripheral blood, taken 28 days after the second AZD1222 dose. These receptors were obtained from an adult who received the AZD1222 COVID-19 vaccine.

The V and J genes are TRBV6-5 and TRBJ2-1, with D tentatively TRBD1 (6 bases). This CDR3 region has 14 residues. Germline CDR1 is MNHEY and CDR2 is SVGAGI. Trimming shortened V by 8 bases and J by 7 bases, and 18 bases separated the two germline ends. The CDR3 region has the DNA TGTGCCAGCCGGGACACGGGTGGGATAAATGAGCAGTTCTTC. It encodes CASRDTGGINEQFF.

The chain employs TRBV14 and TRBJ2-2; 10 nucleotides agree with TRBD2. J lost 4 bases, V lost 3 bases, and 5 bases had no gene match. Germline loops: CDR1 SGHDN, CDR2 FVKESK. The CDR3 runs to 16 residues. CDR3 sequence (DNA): TGTGCCAGCAGCCACCAACTAGCGGGATCCACCGGGGAGCTGTTTTTT. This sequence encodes CASSHQLAGSTGELFF.

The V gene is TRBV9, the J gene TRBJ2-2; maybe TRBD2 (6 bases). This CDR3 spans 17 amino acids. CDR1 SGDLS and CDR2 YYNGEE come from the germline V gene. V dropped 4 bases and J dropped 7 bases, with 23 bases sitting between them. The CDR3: CASSPSASPRAGGELFF. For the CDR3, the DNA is TGTGCCAGCAGCCCTTCGGCCAGCCCTCGAGCGGGCGGGGAGCTGTTTTTT.

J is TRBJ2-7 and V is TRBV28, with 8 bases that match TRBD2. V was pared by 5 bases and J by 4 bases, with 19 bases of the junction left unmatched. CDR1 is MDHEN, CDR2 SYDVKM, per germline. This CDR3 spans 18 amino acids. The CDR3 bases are TGTGCCAGCAGTCTCATAGCCGGGGGGGCTAGCGAATCTTACGAGCAGTACTTC. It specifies CASSLIAGGASESYEQYF. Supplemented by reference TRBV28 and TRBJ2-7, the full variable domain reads DVKVTQSSRYLVKRTGEKVFLECVQDMDHENMFWYRQDPGLGLRLIYFSYDVKMKEKGDIPEGYSVSREKKERFSLILESASTNQTSMYLCASSLIAGGASESYEQYFGPGTRLTVT.

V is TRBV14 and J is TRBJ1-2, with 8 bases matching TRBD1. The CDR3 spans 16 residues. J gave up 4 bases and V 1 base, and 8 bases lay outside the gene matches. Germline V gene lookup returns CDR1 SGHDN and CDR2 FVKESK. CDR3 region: CASSQGPTGVIYGYTF. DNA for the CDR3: TGTGCCAGCAGCCAAGGTCCGACAGGGGTGATCTATGGCTACACCTTC.

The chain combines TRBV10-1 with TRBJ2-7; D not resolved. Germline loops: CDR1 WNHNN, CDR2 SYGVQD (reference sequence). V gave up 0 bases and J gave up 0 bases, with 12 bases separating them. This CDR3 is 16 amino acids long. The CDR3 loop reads CASSESGPRPSYEQYF. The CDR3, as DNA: TGCGCCAGCAGTGAGTCCGGCCCTCGGCCCTCCTACGAGCAGTACTTC.

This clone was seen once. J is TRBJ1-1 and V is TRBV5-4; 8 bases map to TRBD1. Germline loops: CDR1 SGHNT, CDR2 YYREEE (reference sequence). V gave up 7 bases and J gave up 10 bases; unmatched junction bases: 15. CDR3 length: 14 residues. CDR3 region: CASVGSGQGVPAFF. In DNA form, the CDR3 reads TGTGCCAGCGTCGGGTCAGGACAGGGCGTCCCAGCTTTCTTT.

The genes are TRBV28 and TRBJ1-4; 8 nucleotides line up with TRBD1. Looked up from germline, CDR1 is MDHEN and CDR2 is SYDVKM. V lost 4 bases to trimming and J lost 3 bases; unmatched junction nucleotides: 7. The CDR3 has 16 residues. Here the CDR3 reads CASSSPLQGANEKLFF. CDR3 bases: TGTGCCAGCAGTTCCCCCTTACAGGGGGCTAATGAAAAACTGTTTTTT.

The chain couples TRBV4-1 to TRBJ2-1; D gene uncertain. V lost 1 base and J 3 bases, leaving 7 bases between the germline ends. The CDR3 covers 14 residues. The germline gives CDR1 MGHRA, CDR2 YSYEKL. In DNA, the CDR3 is TGCGCCAGCAGCCAAGGGCTCAACTACAATGAGCAGTTCTTC. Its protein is CASSQGLNYNEQFF.

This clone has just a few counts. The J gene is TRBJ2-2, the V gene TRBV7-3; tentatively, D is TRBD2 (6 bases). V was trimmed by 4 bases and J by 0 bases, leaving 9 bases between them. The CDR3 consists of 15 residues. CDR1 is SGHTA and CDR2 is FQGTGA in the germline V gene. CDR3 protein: CASSSGGTNTGELFF. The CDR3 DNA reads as TGTGCCAGCAGCTCGGGCGGGACGAACACCGGGGAGCTGTTTTTT.